This TCR beta chain was captured by sequencing in a study of blood T cell repertoires in COVID-19. Study as a whole: COVID-19 samples from acute and convalescent phases originated in the United States, Italy and Spain. T cells, B-cell-depleted T cells, or PBMCs provided the cDNA or gDNA that served as material.

As originally analysed: Reference gene primer amplification yielded estimated nucleated cell counts. Data came from immunoSEQ multiplex PCR; TCRdb stores just in-frame clones and leaves some out. The V and J calls and clone size were taken over from that table, and D and trimming were inferred from the DNA. The sample has under 250,000 clones, around 84% seen once. Germline V gene data show CDR1 as MGHDK and CDR2 as SYGVNS. The CDR3 consists of 15 residues. V was clipped by 4 bases and J by 3 bases; unmatched bases: 3. The material sequenced was peripheral blood. The chain carries TRBV25-1 and TRBJ1-6, with 7 bases aligning to TRBD1. This sequence originates from a human donor in a cohort sampled during active COVID-19. The CDR3 DNA is TGTGCCAGCAGTGGACGGACAGGCTATAATTCACCCCTCCACTTT. Its translation is CASSGRTGYNSPLHF.